Each of the 20 T cell receptor beta chains below was sequenced from the same sample in a study of cytomegalovirus exposure and HLA in healthy donors. PCR employed 60 Vbeta and 13 Jbeta primers. The protocol was immunoSEQ multiplex PCR, while the TCRdb copy is restricted to in-frame clones and leaves out a portion. Of fewer than 150,000 clones listed, about 79% were seen once; the top ten hold around 2.6%. Sequencing input: PBMCs. These receptor sequences come from a woman in her late teens or twenties in good health and CMV-seronegative.

There are a few counts of this clone. This sequence joins TRBV19 and TRBJ2-5; TRBD1 aligns across 7 bases. The length of the CDR3 is 12 residues. V lost 6 bases to trimming and J lost 3 bases; unmatched junction nucleotides: 1. The V gene's germline CDR1 is LNHDA and CDR2 SQIVND (reference sequence). Here the CDR3 reads CASRGTEETQYF. CDR3 in DNA: TGTGCCAGTAGAGGGACAGAAGAGACCCAGTACTTC.

The chain recombines TRBV10-2 with TRBJ2-3; 7 bases agree with TRBD1. The CDR3 has 15 residues. Germline V gene lookup returns CDR1 WSHSY and CDR2 SAAADI. Trimming cost V 3 bases and J 0 bases; bases outside gene matches: 3. For the CDR3, the DNA is TGCGCCAGCAGTGACACGACAGGGAGCACAGATACGCAGTATTTT. This sequence encodes CASSDTTGSTDTQYF.

The V call is TRBV7-2, the J call TRBJ2-1; 12 nucleotides align to TRBD2. Germline V lookup: CDR1 SGHTA, CDR2 FQGNSA. With V trimmed by 3 bases and J by 0 bases, 6 bases remained unmatched. The CDR3 sequence is 18 residues long. The CDR3 nucleotides read TGTGCCAGCAGCTTCGCTAGCGGGGGGGTTGGCTCCTACAATGAGCAGTTCTTC. It is translated as CASSFASGGVGSYNEQFF.

This chain connects TRBV6-1 to TRBJ1-2; a possible D gene is TRBD1 (6 bases). Germline CDR1 MNHNS, CDR2 SASEGT. The V end lost 0 bases, the J end lost 5 bases, and 16 bases lay between the germline ends. This CDR3 spans 16 amino acids. In DNA form, the CDR3 reads TGTGCCAGCAGTGAAGCTCGGTTGAGGGGGGGGTATGGCTACACCTTC. It codes for CASSEARLRGGYGYTF.

This clone was recorded once. Compared with germline, one end of the junction differs, possibly owing to a read error. The rearrangement joins TRBV2 to TRBJ2-3; either TRBD1 or TRBD2 may supply D (5 bases each). CDR1 is SNHLY and CDR2 is FYNNEI in the germline V gene. CDR3 length equals 16 residues. This CDR3 reads CATSGGSWGRTDTQYF. The CDR3 DNA reads as TGTGCCACCAGTGGGGGTTCGTGGGGCCGCACAGATACGCAGTATTTT.

The rearrangement links TRBV15 to TRBJ2-3; no reliable D call. The CDR3 is 13 amino acids. In germline, CDR1 is LNHNV, CDR2 YYDKDF (reference sequence). V was pared by 0 bases and J by 4 bases, with 5 bases between. The CDR3 is CATSRESSDTQYF. In DNA, the CDR3 is TGTGCCACCAGCAGAGAGAGCTCAGATACGCAGTATTTT.

The rearrangement links TRBV15 to TRBJ2-7; D might be TRBD1 (7 bases). The V end lost 9 bases, the J end lost 1 base, and 19 bases lay between the germline ends. The CDR3 is 15 residues long. Germline lookup yields CDR1 LNHNV and CDR2 YYDKDF (reference sequence). Written as DNA, the CDR3 is TGTGCCACAGAAACAGGGGAGGCGGGATCCTACGAGCAGTACTTC. It specifies CATETGEAGSYEQYF.

This clone has just a few counts. The J gene is TRBJ2-3, the V gene TRBV19; a possible D gene is TRBD2 (5 bases). This CDR3 region has 14 residues. In germline, CDR1 is LNHDA, CDR2 SQIVND (reference sequence). Trimming left V 5 bases short and J 0 bases short, with 9 bases between. The CDR3 here is CASSPGGSTDTQYF. The CDR3 region has the DNA TGTGCCAGTAGTCCCGGAGGCAGCACAGATACGCAGTATTTT.

The chain recombines TRBV11-2 with TRBJ2-1; D gene ambiguous. There are 11 residues in the CDR3. Germline values: CDR1 SGHAT, CDR2 FQNNGV. The ends were cut back, 9 bases at V and 10 bases at J, with 13 bases in the middle. The CDR3 DNA reads TGTGCCAGTAACCAGCGCTCCGAGCAGTTCTTC. It specifies CASNQRSEQFF.

J is TRBJ2-5 and V is TRBV7-9; TRBD2 agrees at 7 bases. Gene TRBJ2-7 matches the end of the DNA better, so the J call may be wrong. The CDR3 consists of 14 residues. The V gene's germline CDR1 is SEHNR and CDR2 FQNEAQ (reference sequence). CDR3 in DNA: TGTGCCAGCAGCGCAGCGGGACTCTACTACGAGCAGTACTTC. Translation gives CASSAAGLYYEQYF.

The chain couples TRBV5-1 to TRBJ1-2; tentatively, D is TRBD1 (6 bases). The CDR3 loop spans 14 amino acids. The germline V gene has CDR1 SGHRS and CDR2 YFSETQ. Trimming removed 4 bases from V and 6 bases from J, with 16 bases in between. The CDR3 loop reads CASSGNRVSDGYTF. As DNA, the CDR3 is TGCGCCAGCAGCGGAAACAGGGTATCGGATGGCTACACCTTC.

V usage is TRBV28 and J usage is TRBJ1-3; TRBD1 matches at 8 bases. CDR1 and CDR2 (germline): MDHEN, SYDVKM. The CDR3 contains 15 residues. V was pared by 4 bases and J by 4 bases, with 6 bases of the junction left unmatched. Here the CDR3 reads CASSSTGVYGNTIYF. The CDR3 DNA sequence: TGTGCCAGCAGTTCGACAGGGGTGTACGGAAACACCATATATTTT.

The rearrangement uses TRBV2 and TRBJ1-1, with 8 bases aligning to TRBD1. Germline V lookup: CDR1 SNHLY, CDR2 FYNNEI. This CDR3 comprises 14 residues. V trimming: 5 bases; J trimming: 5 bases; junction bases outside the gene matches: 7. This chain's CDR3 is CASSPQGAGTEAFF. The CDR3 DNA sequence: TGTGCCAGCAGTCCCCAGGGGGCTGGAACTGAAGCTTTCTTT.

The V gene is TRBV27, the J gene TRBJ1-3, with D uncertain. V was trimmed by 5 bases and J by 10 bases, leaving 12 bases between them. The germline V gene encodes CDR1 MNHEY and CDR2 SMNVEV (reference sequence). This CDR3 comprises 12 residues. The CDR3 nucleotides read TGTGCCAGCAGTCCCCTCACGGGAACCATATATTTT. This codes for CASSPLTGTIYF.

This chain joins TRBV5-6 and TRBJ2-1; TRBD2 matches 7 bases. Germline V gene sequence: CDR1 SGHDT, CDR2 YYEEEE. The CDR3 loop spans 14 amino acids. After removal of 0 bases from V and 6 bases from J, the junction contained 3 bases not matched to a gene. The CDR3 DNA sequence: TGTGCCAGCAGCTTGGGACGGGGGGTCAATGAGCAGTTCTTC. It yields the protein CASSLGRGVNEQFF.

The rearrangement links TRBV5-1 to TRBJ2-1; tentative D call: TRBD2 (6 bases). Trimming shortened V by 4 bases and J by 5 bases, and 13 bases separated the two germline ends. Germline V gene data show CDR1 as SGHRS and CDR2 as YFSETQ. CDR3 size: 14 residues. The DNA of the CDR3 is TGCGCCAGCAGCCCGACCGGGAGCCACAATGAGCAGTTCTTC. Its translation is CASSPTGSHNEQFF.

This chain links TRBV29-1 with TRBJ2-5, with 8 bases that match TRBD2. Germline-derived CDR1 and CDR2 are SQVTM and ANQGSEA. The CDR3 has 17 residues. The V segment lost 6 bases and the J segment 0 bases; nucleotides outside the gene matches: 15. CDR3 nucleotides: TGCAGCGTGGGGAGGACTGGCGGGAGGATCCACCAAGAGACCCAGTACTTC. Amino acid sequence: CSVGRTGGRIHQETQYF. Full variable domain (missing parts from reference TRBV29-1 and TRBJ2-5): SAVISQKPSRDICQRGTSLTIQCQVDSQVTMMFWYRQQPGQSLTLIATANQGSEATYESGFVIDKFPISRPNLTFSTLTVSNMSPEDSSIYLCSVGRTGGRIHQETQYFGPGTRLLVL.

The chain is built from TRBV14 and TRBJ1-1; TRBD1 is a possible D gene (5 bases). The CDR3 has 16 amino acids. V lost 4 bases, J lost 1 base, and 16 bases lay in between. Germline V gives CDR1 SGHDN, CDR2 FVKESK. CDR3: CASSPKFGGRNTEAFF. The CDR3 DNA sequence: TGTGCCAGCAGCCCTAAATTCGGGGGACGGAACACTGAAGCTTTCTTT.

CDR3 sequence reads: CASSLPGKSPLHF. The CDR3 bases are TGTGCCAGCAGTTTACCAGGGAAATCACCCCTCCACTTT. The J gene is TRBJ1-6, the V gene TRBV28; tentatively, D is TRBD1 (5 bases). With 2 bases removed from V and 10 bases from J, the gap between germline ends came to 9 bases. Germline CDR1 and CDR2: MDHEN and SYDVKM. The CDR3 loop spans 13 amino acids.

The chain is built from TRBV5-1 and TRBJ2-5; TRBD1 agrees at 8 bases. Germline loops: CDR1 SGHRS, CDR2 YFSETQ. Losses at the gene ends were 1 base for V and 5 bases for J; bases not matched to a gene: 7. CDR3 length: 15 residues. CDR3 residues: CASSLNGQGFETQYF. The CDR3 DNA follows: TGCGCCAGCAGCTTGAACGGACAGGGTTTTGAGACCCAGTACTTC.